This TCR beta chain was captured by sequencing in a study of blood T cell repertoires in COVID-19. Study background: The cDNA or gDNA used as material had been derived from T cells, B-cell-depleted T cells, or PBMCs.

The CDR3 sequence is 15 residues long. The germline V gene encodes CDR1 KGHSH and CDR2 LQKENI. The J segment lost 1 base and the V segment lost 3 bases, leaving 2 bases of the junction unmatched. Sequencing was performed with immunoSEQ multiplex PCR; in TCRdb, only in-frame clones are kept and a portion is missing. The sample consists of just under 90,000 clones, around 88% of them appearing once. Input material: peripheral blood. The sequence came from a man in his 60s with acute or convalescent COVID-19. The V and J genes are TRBV18 and TRBJ1-4, with 7 bases aligning to TRBD1. CDR3 in DNA: TGTGCCAGCTCACCCCGGGACAGAACTAATGAAAAACTGTTTTTT. Encoded protein: CASSPRDRTNEKLFF.